A single sample gave rise to the 27 T cell receptor beta chains below, sequenced in a study of T cell changes during pregnancy in multiple sclerosis (dated by TCRdb to about 2019). Preparation of the library involved the immunoSEQ multiplex PCR assay. TCRdb obtained this table from immuneACCESS and retained in-frame rearrangements with V and J assigned. These tables miss some clones; where compared with another copy, unresolved V genes account for less than half of the shortfall, and the remainder is unexplained. The table for this sample lists around 57,000 clones; approximately 92% of them were counted only once. Around 0.25% of the sample goes to the ten largest clones. Sequencing used CD4+ T cells from peripheral blood mononuclear cells, obtained in the third trimester of pregnancy. These receptors came from a female donor with multiple sclerosis, enrolled in a pregnancy study.

This clone was recorded once. The chain joins TRBV5-4 to TRBJ1-1, with D maybe TRBD1 (6 bases). V gave up 3 bases and J gave up 1 base, with 10 bases separating them. The CDR3 sequence is 14 residues long. Looked up from germline, CDR1 is SGHNT and CDR2 is YYREEE (reference sequence). The DNA of the CDR3 is TGTGCCAGCAGCTCAGGGGCCTCGAACACTGAAGCTTTCTTT. Protein: CASSSGASNTEAFF.

The CDR3 coding sequence is TGTGCCAGCAGCTCGACAGGGTTGAATGAAAAACTGTTTTTT. Encoded protein: CASSSTGLNEKLFF. This chain joins TRBV7-9 and TRBJ1-4, with TRBD1 matching 7 bases. The J segment lost 5 bases and the V segment lost 4 bases, leaving 4 bases of the junction unmatched. This CDR3 has 14 residues. Germline V CDR1 and CDR2: SEHNR, FQNEAQ (reference sequence).

J is TRBJ1-1 and V is TRBV6-1; tentatively, D is TRBD1 (6 bases). The V end lost 5 bases, the J end lost 6 bases, and 16 bases lay between the germline ends. This CDR3 contains 14 residues. Germline V gene data show CDR1 as MNHNS and CDR2 as SASEGT. This CDR3 reads CASSQGTVRPEAFF. In DNA, the CDR3 is TGTGCCAGCAGTCAGGGGACCGTGCGGCCTGAAGCTTTCTTT.

The rearrangement joins TRBV13 to TRBJ2-1, with TRBD1 identical over 12 bases. Trimming at V came to 2 bases and at J to 7 bases, leaving 9 bases not matched to a gene. CDR3 length equals 17 residues. Germline V gene sequence: CDR1 PRHDT, CDR2 FYEKMQ (reference sequence). For the CDR3, the DNA is TGTGCCAGCAGCTTAAACCCGGGACAGGGGGCACTGAATGAGCAGTTCTTC. Translation: CASSLNPGQGALNEQFF.

CDR3 region: CASSLEELPKQYF. Written as DNA, the CDR3 is TGCGCCAGCAGCTTGGAAGAGCTGCCTAAGCAGTACTTC. The chain couples TRBV5-1 to TRBJ2-7; D ambiguous. Trimming stripped 0 bases from V and 8 bases from J, with 12 bases between. The CDR3 consists of 13 residues. CDR1 SGHRS and CDR2 YFSETQ come from the germline V gene.

The V and J genes are TRBV20-1 and TRBJ1-3; a weak D match, TRBD1 (6 bases). Between the trimmed V and J ends, which lost 6 bases and 5 bases, there was a span of 8 bases. The CDR3 is 11 residues long. The germline gives CDR1 DFQATT, CDR2 SNEGSKA (reference sequence). For the CDR3, the DNA is TGCAGTGCCGGGGACAGAAACACCATATATTTT. This sequence encodes CSAGDRNTIYF.

This chain links TRBV6-5 with TRBJ2-7; TRBD2 might be the D (5 bases). The V end lost 5 bases, the J end lost 3 bases, and 17 bases lay between the germline ends. Germline assignment: CDR1 MNHEY and CDR2 SVGAGI. The CDR3 runs 15 residues. The CDR3 here is CASSHGVGNDYEQYF. The CDR3 DNA sequence: TGTGCCAGCAGTCACGGGGTAGGAAACGACTACGAGCAGTACTTC.

This clone appeared a single time. The V gene is TRBV9, the J gene TRBJ2-1; D is possibly TRBD1 (5 bases). CDR1 SGDLS and CDR2 YYNGEE come from the germline V gene. The CDR3 loop spans 14 amino acids. V was clipped by 3 bases and J by 5 bases, with 12 bases between them. CDR3 in amino acids: CASSAPDSHNEQFF. The CDR3 nucleotides are TGTGCCAGCAGCGCCCCTGACAGCCACAATGAGCAGTTCTTC. Together with reference TRBV9 and TRBJ2-1, the CDR3 gives the full variable domain: DSGVTQTPKHLITATGQRVTLRCSPRSGDLSVYWYQQSLDQGLQFLIQYYNGEERAKGNILERFSAQQFPDLHSELNLSSLELGDSALYFCASSAPDSHNEQFFGPGTRLTVL.

The chain uses TRBV6-1 and TRBJ2-1; 10 bases agree with TRBD2. Germline CDR1 MNHNS, CDR2 SASEGT. V was pared by 3 bases and J by 8 bases, with 7 bases of the junction left unmatched. This CDR3 region has 15 residues. CDR3 residues: CASSESSGRGYEQFF. For the CDR3, the DNA is TGTGCCAGCAGTGAGTCTAGCGGGAGAGGCTATGAGCAGTTCTTC.

This chain uses TRBV7-9 with TRBJ1-1; the D gene is possibly TRBD1 (6 bases). The CDR3 loop spans 14 amino acids. Germline CDR1 is SEHNR and CDR2 is FQNEAQ (reference sequence). Trimming pared 1 base from V and 11 bases from J, leaving 17 bases between. The CDR3 bases are TGTGCCAGCAGCTTAGTCCCAGGGGCGGTGGGCGCTTTCTTT. Amino acids: CASSLVPGAVGAFF. Full variable domain (missing parts from reference TRBV7-9 and TRBJ1-1): DTGVSQNPRHKITKRGQNVTFRCDPISEHNRLYWYRQTLGQGPEFLTYFQNEAQLEKSRLLSDRFSAERPKGSFSTLEIQRTEQGDSAMYLCASSLVPGAVGAFFGQGTRLTVV.

This clone came up once. The chain is built from TRBV27 and TRBJ2-3; the match to TRBD2 covers 8 bases. The CDR3 is made up of 19 amino acids. Per the germline V gene, CDR1 is MNHEY and CDR2 is SMNVEV (reference sequence). J lost 6 bases, V lost 6 bases, and 23 bases had no gene match. The DNA of the CDR3 is TGTGCCAGCAGGCCCCTTATAACCGGGACTAGGGGGTTTCGGGATACGCAGTATTTT. It is translated as CASRPLITGTRGFRDTQYF.

This clone was counted a few times. The CDR3 sequence: CATRTGVNTEAFF. In DNA form, the CDR3 reads TGTGCCACCCGGACAGGAGTGAACACTGAAGCTTTCTTT. The chain links TRBV6-5 to TRBJ1-1, with 7 bases identical to TRBD1. In germline, CDR1 is MNHEY, CDR2 SVGAGI. The CDR3 runs 13 residues. V lost 10 bases, J lost 0 bases, and 5 bases stayed unmatched.

About this clone itself: At one of its ends the junction is not consistent with the germline gene, which may arise from a read error. This rearrangement joins TRBV7-3 to TRBJ1-1; D unclear. Per germline, CDR1 SGHTA and CDR2 FQGTGA. The CDR3 is made up of 14 amino acids. The CDR3 bases are TGTGCCAGCAGCACGGACGCGGGGAACGCTGAAGCTTTCTTT. Translation: CASSTDAGNAEAFF.

J is TRBJ2-3 and V is TRBV6-5, with 7 nucleotides matching TRBD2. The CDR3 contains 13 residues. V was pared by 8 bases and J by 2 bases, with 4 bases of the junction left unmatched. CDR1 and CDR2 from the germline V gene are MNHEY and SVGAGI. The CDR3 DNA follows: TGTGCCAGCCAGCGGGGATCCACAGATACGCAGTATTTT. Protein sequence: CASQRGSTDTQYF.

The chain joins TRBV18 to TRBJ1-2, with 8 bases lining up with TRBD1. Germline V CDR1 and CDR2: KGHSH, LQKENI. V trimming: 4 bases; J trimming: 0 bases; junction bases outside the gene matches: 1. The length of the CDR3 is 14 residues. The CDR3, as DNA: TGTGCCAGCTCACAACAGGGGGCTAACTATGGCTACACCTTC. Translation gives CASSQQGANYGYTF.

The rearrangement joins TRBV15 to TRBJ1-6; 9 nucleotides align to TRBD1. V lost 0 bases, J lost 7 bases, and 4 bases stayed unmatched. The germline V gene encodes CDR1 LNHNV and CDR2 YYDKDF (reference sequence). This CDR3 contains 16 residues. CDR3 bases: TGTGCCACCAGCAGAGATGGGACAGGGTTCAATTCACCCCTCCACTTT. Amino acids: CATSRDGTGFNSPLHF.

The chain employs TRBV9 and TRBJ1-3, with no clear D. Germline assignment: CDR1 SGDLS and CDR2 YYNGEE. There are 14 residues in the CDR3. Trimming cost V 0 bases and J 8 bases, with 12 bases left between them. The CDR3 loop is CASSVGPGGDTIYF. CDR3 sequence (DNA): TGTGCCAGCAGCGTAGGGCCAGGCGGGGACACCATATATTTT.

Only one count was recorded for this clone. The gene calls are TRBV10-3 and TRBJ1-1; unclear D gene. Germline CDR1 is ENHRY and CDR2 is SYGVKD. CDR3 length equals 15 residues. Trimming stripped 4 bases from V and 8 bases from J, with 20 bases between. The CDR3 sequence: CAISASTPEHGEAFF. In nucleotides, the CDR3 is TGTGCCATCAGTGCCTCGACTCCGGAACATGGGGAAGCTTTCTTT.

The V call is TRBV2, the J call TRBJ2-5; 11 bases map to TRBD2. The germline V gene has CDR1 SNHLY and CDR2 FYNNEI. The CDR3 extends over 15 amino acids. Trimming took 6 bases from V and 2 from J; bases not matched to a gene: 5. In DNA form, the CDR3 reads TGTGCCAGCAGCTCCCGACTAGCGGGGCAAGAGACCCAGTACTTC. It is translated as CASSSRLAGQETQYF.

The chain combines TRBV18 with TRBJ1-5, with TRBD1 as a possible D gene (5 bases). The CDR3 sequence is 14 residues long. The ends were cut back, 3 bases at V and 4 bases at J, with 10 bases in the middle. Germline loops: CDR1 KGHSH, CDR2 LQKENI. The DNA for the CDR3 is TGTGCCAGCTCACCGGGAGGGGATAATCAGCCCCAGCATTTT. It is translated as CASSPGGDNQPQHF.

This clone appeared once. This chain links TRBV7-2 with TRBJ1-5; 10 nucleotides align to TRBD1. Per germline, CDR1 SGHTA and CDR2 FQGNSA. V shed 5 bases, J shed 7 bases, and the junction held 5 bases outside the gene matches. CDR3 size: 14 residues. The CDR3 nucleotides are TGTGCCAGCAGCCCGGACAGGGGGGGGCAGCCCCAGCATTTT. Translation: CASSPDRGGQPQHF.

The sample holds one count of this clone. The chain joins TRBV7-3 to TRBJ2-3, with TRBD2 matching over 7 bases. The CDR3 consists of 14 residues. Trimming took 5 bases from V and 3 from J; bases not matched to a gene: 5. Looked up from germline, CDR1 is SGHTA and CDR2 is FQGTGA. The CDR3 region is CASSPGTMTDTQYF. The CDR3, as DNA: TGTGCCAGCAGCCCGGGGACTATGACAGATACGCAGTATTTT.

This sequence joins TRBV9 and TRBJ2-7; 14 nucleotides match TRBD2. Germline CDR1 reads SGDLS; CDR2 reads YYNGEE. V lost 4 bases, J lost 6 bases, and 3 bases stayed unmatched. The CDR3 is made up of 14 amino acids. CDR3 DNA: TGTGCCAGCAGCTTGGGACTAGCGGGAGTCGAGCAGTACTTC. This codes for CASSLGLAGVEQYF.

The chain has TRBV30 and TRBJ2-3, with 9 bases identical to TRBD1. This CDR3 is built from 17 residues. In germline, CDR1 is GTSNPN, CDR2 SVGIG (reference sequence). The trim removed 2 bases at V and 6 bases at J, leaving 15 bases unmatched. Here the CDR3 reads CAWSPGGQGPPYDTQYF. The CDR3 nucleotides read TGTGCCTGGAGTCCCGGGGGACAGGGTCCTCCGTATGATACGCAGTATTTT. Full variable domain (rest looked up from reference TRBV30 and TRBJ2-3): SQTIHQWPATLVQPVGSPLSLECTVEGTSNPNLYWYRQAAGRGLQLLFYSVGIGQISSEVPQNLSASRPQDRQFILSSKKLLLSDSGFYLCAWSPGGQGPPYDTQYFGPGTRLTVL.

This chain connects TRBV5-1 to TRBJ1-2; D is ambiguous. Trimming took 1 base from V and 5 from J, leaving 12 bases between them. The CDR3 length is 14 residues. The germline gives CDR1 SGHRS, CDR2 YFSETQ. The CDR3 spells CASSLLGEGYGYTF. CDR3 DNA: TGCGCCAGCAGCTTGCTGGGAGAGGGATATGGCTACACCTTC.

This chain links TRBV28 with TRBJ2-3; D is possibly TRBD1 (6 bases). V was clipped by 2 bases and J by 2 bases, with 17 bases between them. Looked up from germline, CDR1 is MDHEN and CDR2 is SYDVKM. This CDR3 spans 17 amino acids. The CDR3 region has the DNA TGTGCCAGCAGTTTAGAGTGGCAGGGGCCCCCCACAGATACGCAGTATTTT. Translation: CASSLEWQGPPTDTQYF.

The V gene is TRBV10-3, the J gene TRBJ1-1, with D possibly matching TRBD1 (6 bases). Germline CDR1 ENHRY, CDR2 SYGVKD. Deletions cut 2 bases from V and 0 bases from J, with 22 bases between. CDR3 length: 19 residues. The CDR3 protein is CAISERVLLRTGLNTEAFF. In DNA, the CDR3 is TGTGCCATCAGTGAGAGAGTCCTTCTTAGAACAGGGCTGAACACTGAAGCTTTCTTT.